These 16 T cell receptor beta chains share one sample of origin, sequenced in a study of Tregs in tolerant kidney transplant recipients (dated by TCRdb to 2018 to 2020). Libraries were made using the immunoSEQ multiplex PCR assay. What TCRdb holds here is the immuneACCESS table cut down to in-frame rearrangements. Part of the clones is not present; checked against another copy, under half of the missing clones reflect an unresolved V gene, and the others are unexplained. Present in this sample are over 55,000 clones, around 83% of which were seen just once. The ten biggest clones cover 4% to 6.5% of the sample. Sequences were obtained from CD4+ T cells from blood. The receptor source for this set is a human donor in good health.

The J gene is TRBJ2-3, the V gene TRBV9; 8 bases agree with TRBD2. Germline CDR1 is SGDLS and CDR2 is YYNGEE. This CDR3 has 15 amino acids. Unmatched junction bases numbered 8, after V lost 4 bases and J lost 4 bases. Here the CDR3 reads CASSRSGGTADTQYF. The DNA for the CDR3 is TGTGCCAGCAGCAGGAGCGGGGGTACGGCAGATACGCAGTATTTT.

This clone appeared a single time. V usage is TRBV30 and J usage is TRBJ2-1; TRBD2 agrees at 12 bases. V dropped 1 base and J dropped 8; count of bases not matched to a gene: 3. This CDR3 has 14 residues. Germline V CDR1 and CDR2: GTSNPN, SVGIG (reference sequence). The CDR3 loop reads CAWSAGLAGHEQFF. The CDR3 bases are TGTGCCTGGAGTGCCGGACTAGCGGGACATGAGCAGTTCTTC.

The rearrangement joins TRBV6-5 to TRBJ1-2; TRBD1 matches at 7 bases. The V and J ends lost 6 bases and 6 bases, in that order; junction bases with no gene match: 10. The germline V gene encodes CDR1 MNHEY and CDR2 SVGAGI. This CDR3 comprises 14 residues. CDR3 loop: CASRGTGTENGYTF. CDR3 nucleotides: TGTGCCAGCAGAGGTACAGGGACAGAGAATGGCTACACCTTC.

The chain has TRBV30 and TRBJ2-7; D is uncertain. Germline lookup yields CDR1 GTSNPN and CDR2 SVGIG (reference sequence). Between the trimmed V and J ends, which lost 5 bases and 3 bases, there was a span of 11 bases. The CDR3 consists of 12 residues. As DNA, the CDR3 is TGTGCCTGGGGCCTTTACAGCTACGAGCAGTACTTC. Protein product: CAWGLYSYEQYF.

This clone was observed a handful of times. The chain carries TRBV10-3 and TRBJ2-2; the D is unclear. This CDR3 has 14 amino acids. In germline, CDR1 is ENHRY, CDR2 SYGVKD. Trimming took off 5 bases at V and 3 bases at J, with 10 bases between the two ends. CDR3 DNA sequence: TGTGCCATCAGTTCAACTGGATACACCGGGGAGCTGTTTTTT. The encoded protein is CAISSTGYTGELFF.

CDR3 bases: TGTGCCAGCAGCCCAGGACAGGGATATCCAGCTAACTATGGCTACACCTTC. Its protein product is CASSPGQGYPANYGYTF. The chain has TRBV5-8 and TRBJ1-2; 8 bases are shared with TRBD1. Germline CDR1 is SGHTS and CDR2 is YDEGEE. The CDR3 runs 17 residues. The V gene end was trimmed by 4 bases and the J gene end by 0 bases; junction bases not matched to a gene: 11.

Remarks on this clone: Other DNA sequences in this sample translate to the same CDR3. The CDR3 spells CASSLARSNTEAFF. CDR3 DNA: TGTGCCAGCAGCTTGGCCCGCAGTAACACTGAAGCTTTCTTT. The chain carries TRBV5-4 and TRBJ1-1; D is ambiguous. The CDR3 contains 14 residues. Trimming took 0 bases from V and 2 from J, leaving 8 bases between them. The germline V gene has CDR1 SGHNT and CDR2 YYREEE (reference sequence).

Here the CDR3 DNA reads TGTGCCAGCAGCATCCGTCAGGGAAGCTCCTACAATGAGCAGTTCTTC. It is translated as CASSIRQGSSYNEQFF. The chain uses TRBV6-8 and TRBJ2-1; D is perhaps TRBD1 (5 bases). CDR1 and CDR2 (germline): MNHGY, SAAAGT. The CDR3 extends over 16 amino acids. V lost 6 bases and J lost 0, with 15 bases in between.

J is TRBJ2-7 and V is TRBV7-2; D is uncertain. Looked up from germline, CDR1 is SGHTA and CDR2 is FQGNSA. The CDR3 consists of 14 residues. V lost 0 bases and J lost 2, with 8 bases in between. DNA of the CDR3: TGTGCCAGCAGCTTAGCGTATGGGGCCTACGAGCAGTACTTC. Translation: CASSLAYGAYEQYF.

The rearrangement links TRBV7-9 to TRBJ2-4; 9 positions match TRBD1. The CDR3 has 17 residues. Germline CDR1 SEHNR, CDR2 FQNEAQ (reference sequence). V was pared by 3 bases and J by 0 bases, with 6 bases of the junction left unmatched. DNA for the CDR3: TGTGCCAGCAGCTTGGGACAGGGACACATAGCCAAAAACATTCAGTACTTC. Its translation is CASSLGQGHIAKNIQYF.

This clone is a singleton in its sample. The chain employs TRBV6-6 and TRBJ2-5; TRBD2 might be the D (7 bases). The germline V and J ends were trimmed by 0 bases and 5 bases, with 16 bases remaining between them. CDR1 is MNHNY, CDR2 SVGAGI, per germline (reference sequence). The CDR3 consists of 16 residues. CDR3 DNA sequence: TGTGCCAGCAGTTACTCGGCCCTTAGGGGGGGGGAGACCCAGTACTTC. This translates into CASSYSALRGGETQYF.

This chain uses TRBV19 with TRBJ1-1; tentatively, D is TRBD1 (5 bases). V lost 6 bases to trimming and J lost 2 bases, with 10 bases between them. Germline values: CDR1 LNHDA, CDR2 SQIVND (reference sequence). The CDR3 extends over 13 amino acids. The CDR3 region has the DNA TGTGCCAGTAGCGCCGGGACCAACACTGAAGCTTTCTTT. Its protein product is CASSAGTNTEAFF.

The V and J genes are TRBV5-6 and TRBJ2-7; D ambiguous. Germline lookup yields CDR1 SGHDT and CDR2 YYEEEE. The V end lost 1 base, the J end lost 6 bases, and 5 bases lay between the germline ends. The CDR3 length is 11 residues. This chain's CDR3 is CASSLLGEQYF. The CDR3 DNA is TGTGCCAGCAGCTTGCTGGGCGAGCAGTACTTC.

The chain employs TRBV6-6 and TRBJ1-5; 7 bases map to TRBD1. V trimming: 6 bases; J trimming: 5 bases; junction bases outside the gene matches: 10. Per the germline V gene, CDR1 is MNHNY and CDR2 is SVGAGI (reference sequence). The CDR3 length is 15 residues. The CDR3: CASSTYRDRDQPQHF. CDR3 sequence (DNA): TGTGCCAGCAGCACTTACCGGGACAGAGATCAGCCCCAGCATTTT.

The J gene is TRBJ1-5, the V gene TRBV28; TRBD1 matches 9 bases. The CDR3 has 15 residues. The germline gives CDR1 MDHEN, CDR2 SYDVKM. Trimming removed 7 bases from V and 3 bases from J; junction bases left unmatched: 7. CDR3 protein: CASKETGGANQPQHF. The DNA of the CDR3 is TGTGCCAGCAAGGAGACAGGGGGTGCCAATCAGCCCCAGCATTTT.

The chain uses TRBV4-2 and TRBJ1-4, with unresolved D. Per the germline V gene, CDR1 is LGHNA and CDR2 is YNFKEQ. V dropped 3 bases and J dropped 2 bases, with 7 bases sitting between them. CDR3 length: 14 amino acids. The CDR3: CASSHPGTNEKLFF. CDR3 sequence (DNA): TGTGCCAGCAGCCACCCCGGGACTAATGAAAAACTGTTTTTT.